The 10 T cell receptor beta chains reported below all come from one sample, sequenced in a study of glioma-infiltrating T cells after dendritic cell vaccination. Libraries were prepared by immunoSEQ multiplex PCR; TCRdb keeps only in-frame clonotypes and omits some of them. There are 85,000 to 110,000 clones in the sample; around 81% occur only once, and roughly 12% lies in the top ten. The source was blood, collected before dendritic cell vaccination. The receptors come from a human donor with glioblastoma.

The V and J genes are TRBV11-2 and TRBJ1-1, with D unresolved. Per the germline V gene, CDR1 is SGHAT and CDR2 is FQNNGV. The CDR3 has 13 amino acids. Trimming took off 3 bases at V and 3 bases at J, with 8 bases between the two ends. The CDR3 DNA is TGTGCCAGCAGCTTCGCGGGCGACACTGAAGCTTTCTTT. As protein: CASSFAGDTEAFF.

This clone was seen only once. This chain joins TRBV10-2 and TRBJ2-3; D not resolved. Germline CDR1 is WSHSY and CDR2 is SAAADI. The CDR3 covers 12 residues. Deletions cut 5 bases from V and 6 bases from J, with 9 bases between. In DNA, the CDR3 is TGCGCCAGCAGTCCTACCGCGGATACGCAGTATTTT. Translated, it gives CASSPTADTQYF.

In this sample, this clone turned up once. This chain links TRBV15 with TRBJ1-1, with D possibly being TRBD1 (6 bases). CDR1 LNHNV and CDR2 YYDKDF come from the germline V gene (reference sequence). This CDR3 has 14 residues. The ends were cut back, 0 bases at V and 5 bases at J, with 10 bases in the middle. The CDR3 loop is CATSRDRGQTEAFF. The CDR3 nucleotides read TGTGCCACCAGCAGAGATCGAGGACAGACTGAAGCTTTCTTT.

J is TRBJ2-7 and V is TRBV30; a weak D match, TRBD2 (7 bases). Germline values: CDR1 GTSNPN, CDR2 SVGIG (reference sequence). V was pared by 3 bases and J by 6 bases, with 15 bases between. The CDR3 has 13 residues. The CDR3 sequence: CAWRARGLSEQYF. The CDR3 nucleotides are TGTGCCTGGAGGGCGCGGGGGCTAAGCGAGCAGTACTTC.

The CDR3 sequence is CASSMSALSQETQYF. CDR3 nucleotides: TGTGCCAGCAGCATGAGTGCCCTCTCCCAAGAGACCCAGTACTTC. The rearrangement links TRBV7-8 to TRBJ2-5; D remains ambiguous. With 5 bases removed from V and 1 base from J, the gap between germline ends came to 14 bases. This CDR3 has 15 residues. Germline V CDR1 and CDR2: SGHVS, FQNEAQ.

This clone was observed a few times. This chain links TRBV2 with TRBJ2-7; 7 bases are a match to TRBD2. In germline, CDR1 is SNHLY, CDR2 FYNNEI. This CDR3 spans 9 amino acids. J gave up 12 bases and V 7 bases, and 3 bases lay outside the gene matches. DNA for the CDR3: TGTGCCAGCATAGGGAGGGGGTACTTC. It encodes CASIGRGYF.

This clone was counted a single time. The J gene is TRBJ2-2, the V gene TRBV4-2; 13 bases line up with TRBD2. V gave up 1 base and J gave up 5 bases; unmatched junction bases: 7. CDR1 and CDR2 (germline): LGHNA, YNFKEQ. CDR3 length: 18 amino acids. The CDR3: CASSQGLAGGFQTGELFF. Here the CDR3 DNA reads TGTGCCAGCAGCCAAGGACTAGCGGGGGGATTCCAAACCGGGGAGCTGTTTTTT.

This chain links TRBV29-1 with TRBJ2-7; possibly TRBD1 for D (5 bases). CDR1 and CDR2 from the germline V gene are SQVTM and ANQGSEA. The CDR3 is made up of 11 amino acids. V was shortened by 2 bases and J by 4 bases, with 6 bases between the two germline ends. The CDR3 loop reads CSVEQGYEQYF. The CDR3 DNA reads as TGCAGCGTTGAACAGGGTTACGAGCAGTACTTC.

The chain links TRBV11-2 to TRBJ2-3; no clear D gene. Germline assignment: CDR1 SGHAT and CDR2 FQNNGV. The CDR3 extends over 17 amino acids. The V end was cut by 4 bases, the J end by 0 bases, with 17 bases between. The CDR3 nucleotides read TGTGCCAGCAGCTCCCGTTTGCAGGCCACTAGCACAGATACGCAGTATTTT. It is translated as CASSSRLQATSTDTQYF. Combining the CDR3 with reference TRBV11-2 and TRBJ2-3 gives the whole variable domain EAGVAQSPRYKIIEKRQSVAFWCNPISGHATLYWYQQILGQGPKLLIQFQNNGVVDDSQLPKDRFSAERLKGVDSTLKIQPAKLEDSAVYLCASSSRLQATSTDTQYFGPGTRLTVL.

V and J are TRBV9 and TRBJ1-5; unclear D gene. This CDR3 is 14 amino acids long. Trimming cost V 0 bases and J 9 bases, with 13 bases left between them. CDR1 and CDR2 from the germline V gene are SGDLS and YYNGEE. The CDR3 here is CASSVVEGPGPQHF. CDR3 DNA sequence: TGTGCCAGCAGCGTAGTCGAGGGCCCGGGGCCCCAGCATTTT.